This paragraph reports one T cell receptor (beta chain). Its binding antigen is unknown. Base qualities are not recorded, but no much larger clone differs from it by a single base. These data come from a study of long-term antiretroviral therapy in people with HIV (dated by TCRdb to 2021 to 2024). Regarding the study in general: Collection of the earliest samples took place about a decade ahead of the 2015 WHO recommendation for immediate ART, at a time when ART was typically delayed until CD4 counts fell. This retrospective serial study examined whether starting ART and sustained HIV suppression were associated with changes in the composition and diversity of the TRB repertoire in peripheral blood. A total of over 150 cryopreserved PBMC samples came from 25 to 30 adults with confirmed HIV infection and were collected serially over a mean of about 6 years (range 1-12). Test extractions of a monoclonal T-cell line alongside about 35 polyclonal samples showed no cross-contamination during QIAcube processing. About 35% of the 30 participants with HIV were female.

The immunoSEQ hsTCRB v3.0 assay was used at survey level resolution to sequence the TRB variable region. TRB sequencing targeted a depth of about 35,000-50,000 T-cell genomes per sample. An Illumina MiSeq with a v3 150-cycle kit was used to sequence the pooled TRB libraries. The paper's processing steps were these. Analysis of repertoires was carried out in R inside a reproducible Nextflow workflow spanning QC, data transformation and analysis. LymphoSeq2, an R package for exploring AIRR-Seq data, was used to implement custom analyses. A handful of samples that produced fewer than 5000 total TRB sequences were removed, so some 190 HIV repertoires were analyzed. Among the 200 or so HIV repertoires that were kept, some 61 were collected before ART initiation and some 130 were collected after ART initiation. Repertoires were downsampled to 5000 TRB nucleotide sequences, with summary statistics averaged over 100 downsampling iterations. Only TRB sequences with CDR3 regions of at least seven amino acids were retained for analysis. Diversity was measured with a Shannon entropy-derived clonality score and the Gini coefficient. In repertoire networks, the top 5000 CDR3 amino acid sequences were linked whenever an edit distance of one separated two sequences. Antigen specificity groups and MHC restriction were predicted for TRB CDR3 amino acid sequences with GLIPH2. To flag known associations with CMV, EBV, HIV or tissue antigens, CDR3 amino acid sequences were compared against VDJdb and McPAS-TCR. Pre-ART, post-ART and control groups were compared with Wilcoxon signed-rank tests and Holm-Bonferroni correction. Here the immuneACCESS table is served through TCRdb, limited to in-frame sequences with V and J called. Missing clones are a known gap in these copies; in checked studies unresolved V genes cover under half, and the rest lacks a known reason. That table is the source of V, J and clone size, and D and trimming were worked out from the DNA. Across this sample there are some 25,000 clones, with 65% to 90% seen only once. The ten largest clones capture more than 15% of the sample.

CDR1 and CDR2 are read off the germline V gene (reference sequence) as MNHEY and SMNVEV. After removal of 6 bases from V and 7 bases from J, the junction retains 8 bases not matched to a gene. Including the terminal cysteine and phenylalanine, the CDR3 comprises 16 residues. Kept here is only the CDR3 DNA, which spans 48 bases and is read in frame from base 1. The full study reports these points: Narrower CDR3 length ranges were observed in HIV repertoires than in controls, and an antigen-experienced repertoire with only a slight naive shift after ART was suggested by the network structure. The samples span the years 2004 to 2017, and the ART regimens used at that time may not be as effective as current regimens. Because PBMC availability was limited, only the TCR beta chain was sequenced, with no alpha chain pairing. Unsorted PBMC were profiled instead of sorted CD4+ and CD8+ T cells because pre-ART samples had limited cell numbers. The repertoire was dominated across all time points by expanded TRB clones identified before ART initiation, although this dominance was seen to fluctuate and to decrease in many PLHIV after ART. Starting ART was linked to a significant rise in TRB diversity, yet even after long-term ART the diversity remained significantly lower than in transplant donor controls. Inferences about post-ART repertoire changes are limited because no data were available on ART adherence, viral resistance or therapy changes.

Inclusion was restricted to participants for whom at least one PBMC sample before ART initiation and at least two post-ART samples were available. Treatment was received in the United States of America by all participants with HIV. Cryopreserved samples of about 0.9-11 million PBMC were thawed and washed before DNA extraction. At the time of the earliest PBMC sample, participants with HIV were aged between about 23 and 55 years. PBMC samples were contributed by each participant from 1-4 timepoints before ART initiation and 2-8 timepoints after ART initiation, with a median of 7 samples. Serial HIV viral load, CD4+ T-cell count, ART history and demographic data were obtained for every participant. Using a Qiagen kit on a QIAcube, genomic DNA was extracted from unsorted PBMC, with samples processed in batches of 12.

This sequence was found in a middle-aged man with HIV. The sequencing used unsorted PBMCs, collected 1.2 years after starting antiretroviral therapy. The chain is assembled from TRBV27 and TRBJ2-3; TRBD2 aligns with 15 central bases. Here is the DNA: TGTGCCAGCAGCTCAGGGACTAGCGGGGGGTCTAATACGCAGTATTTT. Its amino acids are CASSSGTSGGSNTQYF.